This TCR beta chain was identified during a study of T cell responses to AZD1222 COVID-19 vaccine. Profiled with immunoSEQ multiplex PCR; TCRdb holds only in-frame clones, not every one. The sample shows roughly 200,000 clones, 85% to 95% of them seen only once. This clone was picked up one time. Its specificity is unknown. Study results and limitations: Following two doses of AZD1222, Spike-specific TCR breadth and depth rose. Clonal diversity was possibly underestimated, and the donors were mostly white British, with more females. Recipients of AZD1222 seropositive at baseline numbered only five or six.

Germline loops: CDR1 SGHRS, CDR2 YFSETQ. V dropped 2 bases and J dropped 8 bases, with 4 bases sitting between them. This CDR3 comprises 10 residues. This sample comprised peripheral blood, obtained 28 days after the second dose of the MenACWY control vaccine. The gene calls are TRBV5-1 and TRBJ1-2, with unresolved D. This receptor was obtained from an adult who received the MenACWY meningococcal vaccine as a control. CDR3 loop: CASSFGGYTF. The CDR3, as DNA: TGCGCCAGCAGCTTCGGGGGCTACACCTTC.